This is a list of T cell receptor beta chains from one sample in a study of Ad26.COV2.S vaccination and SARS-CoV-2 variants. Profiling relied on immunoSEQ multiplex PCR, and the TCRdb table lists in-frame clones only, not all of them. Found here are about 390,000 clones, approximately 91% of them singletons; the top ten hold approximately 3.7%. Specimen: peripheral blood, collected in a trial of Ad26.COV2.S vaccine versus placebo. Every receptor here comes from a person aged 18-60 years who received the Ad26.COV2.S COVID-19 vaccine or a placebo. Both conserved end residues are part of each CDR3. Each record gives: D gene, V gene, clone size, J gene, CDR3 DNA, CDR3 protein. D genes are given only for firm matches. The listing skips clone size in some rows; elsewhere it reads once, few, many or a size class.

-	TRBV4-1	-	TRBJ1-1	TGCGCCAGCAGCCAAGTGAACAGGGCCCTCACTGAAGCTTTCTTT	CASSQVNRALTEAFF
-	TRBV6-5	-	TRBJ2-1	TGTGCCAGCATCGGGACAACATCTGGTGAGCAGTTCTTC	CASIGTTSGEQFF
-	TRBV7-2	-	TRBJ2-1	TGTGCCAGCAGCCCGCCAAGGGTCGCCGGCGCGCAGTTCTTC	CASSPPRVAGAQFF
-	TRBV19	-	TRBJ2-7	TGTGCCAGTAGTATAGATGGGGGCTCTTACGAGCAGTACTTC	CASSIDGGSYEQYF
TRBD1	TRBV6-5	-	TRBJ2-7	TGTGCCATCACCCAAAGGACAGGGTCGTACGAGCAGTACTTC	CAITQRTGSYEQYF
-	TRBV6-5	-	TRBJ2-5	TGTGCCAGCAGAAACGGTTTCCAAGAGACCCAGTACTTC	CASRNGFQETQYF
-	TRBV5-1	-	TRBJ1-2	TGCGCCAGCAGCTTGGTCCCGGGCCACCTGTATGGCTACACCTTC	CASSLVPGHLYGYTF
TRBD2	TRBV9	-	TRBJ2-5	TGTGCCAGCAGCCCGGAACGGGGCGGGGGGCTCCAAGAGACCCAGTACTTC	CASSPERGGGLQETQYF
-	TRBV4-1	-	TRBJ2-7	TGCGCCAGCAGCCAAGGGGCGGGCAACCACGAGCAGTACTTC	CASSQGAGNHEQYF
TRBD1	TRBV12-3/TRBV12-4	-	TRBJ1-6	TGTGCCAGCAAACAGGGGGAATATTCACCCCTCCACTTT	CASKQGEYSPLHF
-	TRBV5-6	-	TRBJ1-2	TGTGCCACCAGCCCCAGGAGGATTATCGGCTACACCTTC	CATSPRRIIGYTF
-	TRBV19	-	TRBJ1-3	TGTGCCAGTAGTATAAGGTCCGGCCGAAGTGGAAACACCATATATTTT	CASSIRSGRSGNTIYF
TRBD1	TRBV9	-	TRBJ2-7	TGTGCCAGCAGCCTATCAGGGGACAGGGGGCTATACGAGCAGTACTTC	CASSLSGDRGLYEQYF
TRBD2	TRBV11-2	once	TRBJ2-5	TGTGCCAGCAGCCCGTTAGCGGGGGGGCTGGTTATACGAGAGACCCAGTACTTC	CASSPLAGGLVIRETQYF
TRBD1	TRBV6-6	-	TRBJ1-1	TGTGCCAGCAGCGTTGGACAGGCAAAAGCTTTCTTT	CASSVGQAKAFF
-	TRBV7-7	-	TRBJ2-5	TGTGCCAGCAGCTTGCTCTTCGGCGGAACCGAGACCCAGTACTTC	CASSLLFGGTETQYF
-	TRBV5-6	-	TRBJ2-7	TGTGCCAGCAGTCTAGGTACCCACGAGCAGTACTTC	CASSLGTHEQYF
-	TRBV6-5	-	TRBJ2-7	TGTGCCAGCAGTTCACCGGGACGGAACTACGAGCAGTACTTC	CASSSPGRNYEQYF
-	TRBV21-1	once	TRBJ1-5	TGTGCCAGCAGCACCAGACAGGGTAGCAATCAGCCCCAGCATTTT	CASSTRQGSNQPQHF
TRBD1	TRBV28	-	TRBJ1-2	TGTGCCAGCAGTTTTGGGACAGGGCGGATTACGTTAGGCTACACCTTC	CASSFGTGRITLGYTF
TRBD2	TRBV9	-	TRBJ2-3	TGTGCCAGCAGCGTAGCGGCGGGGGGGGGAGATACGCAGTATTTT	CASSVAAGGGDTQYF
-	TRBV19	few	TRBJ1-2	TGTGCCAGTAGCAGACAGACTAACTATGGCTACACCTTC	CASSRQTNYGYTF
TRBD1	TRBV2	-	TRBJ1-6	TGTGCCAGCAGGGACTTGACACAGGGGTTAACACCCCTCCACTTT	CASRDLTQGLTPLHF